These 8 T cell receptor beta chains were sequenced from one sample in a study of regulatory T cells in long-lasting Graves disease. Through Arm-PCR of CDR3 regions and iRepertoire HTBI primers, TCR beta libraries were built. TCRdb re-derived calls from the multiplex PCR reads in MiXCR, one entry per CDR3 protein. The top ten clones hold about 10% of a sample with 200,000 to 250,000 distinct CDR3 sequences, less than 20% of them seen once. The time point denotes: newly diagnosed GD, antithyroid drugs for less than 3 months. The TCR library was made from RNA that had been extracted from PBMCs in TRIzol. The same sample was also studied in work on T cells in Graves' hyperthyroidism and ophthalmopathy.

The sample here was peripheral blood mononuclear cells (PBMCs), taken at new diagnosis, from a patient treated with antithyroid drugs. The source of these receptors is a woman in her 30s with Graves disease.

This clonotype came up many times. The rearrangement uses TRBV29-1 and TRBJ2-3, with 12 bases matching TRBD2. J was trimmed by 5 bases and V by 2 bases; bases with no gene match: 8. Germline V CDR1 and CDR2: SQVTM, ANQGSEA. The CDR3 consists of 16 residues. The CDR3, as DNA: TGCAGCGTTGAACGCTCTAGCGGGAGGGTGGGAGATACGCAGTATTTT. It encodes CSVERSSGRVGDTQYF.

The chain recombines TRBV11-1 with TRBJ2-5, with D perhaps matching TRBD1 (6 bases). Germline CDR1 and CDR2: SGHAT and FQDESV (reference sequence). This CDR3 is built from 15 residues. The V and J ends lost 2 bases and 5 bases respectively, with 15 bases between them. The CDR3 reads CASSLSWTDGETQYF. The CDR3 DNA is TGTGCCAGCAGCTTATCATGGACAGATGGGGAGACCCAGTACTTC.

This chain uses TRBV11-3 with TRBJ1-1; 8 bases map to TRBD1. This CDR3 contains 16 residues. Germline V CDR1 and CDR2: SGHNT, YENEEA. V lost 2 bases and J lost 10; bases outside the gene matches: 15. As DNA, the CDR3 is TGTGCCAGCAGCTTAAACAGGGGGGGCGAAATAGTTCGAGCTTTCTTT. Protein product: CASSLNRGGEIVRAFF.

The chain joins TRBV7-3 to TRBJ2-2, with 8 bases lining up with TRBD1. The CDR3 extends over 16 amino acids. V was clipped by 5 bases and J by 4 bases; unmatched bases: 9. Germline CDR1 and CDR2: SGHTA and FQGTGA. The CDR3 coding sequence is TGTGCCAGCAGCCCGTGGACAGGGCTCGGCACCGGGGAGCTGTTTTTT. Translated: CASSPWTGLGTGELFF. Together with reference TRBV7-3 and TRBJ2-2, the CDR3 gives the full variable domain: GAGVSQTPSNKVTEKGKYVELRCDPISGHTALYWYRQSLGQGPEFLIYFQGTGAADDSGLPNDRFFAVRPEGSVSTLKIQRTERGDSAVYLCASSPWTGLGTGELFFGEGSRLTVL.

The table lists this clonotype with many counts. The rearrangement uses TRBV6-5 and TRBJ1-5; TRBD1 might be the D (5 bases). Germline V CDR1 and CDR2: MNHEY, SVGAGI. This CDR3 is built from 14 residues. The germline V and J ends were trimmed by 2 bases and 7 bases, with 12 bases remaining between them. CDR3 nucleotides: TGTGCCAGCAGTTACGGGACGGGGCACCAGCCCCAGCATTTT. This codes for CASSYGTGHQPQHF.

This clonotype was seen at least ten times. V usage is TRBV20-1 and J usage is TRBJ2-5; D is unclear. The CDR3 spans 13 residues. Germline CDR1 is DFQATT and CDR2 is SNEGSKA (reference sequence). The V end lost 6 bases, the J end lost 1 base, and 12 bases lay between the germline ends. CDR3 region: CSARRPGQETQYF. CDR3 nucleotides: TGCAGTGCCCGTCGCCCGGGCCAAGAGACCCAGTACTTC.

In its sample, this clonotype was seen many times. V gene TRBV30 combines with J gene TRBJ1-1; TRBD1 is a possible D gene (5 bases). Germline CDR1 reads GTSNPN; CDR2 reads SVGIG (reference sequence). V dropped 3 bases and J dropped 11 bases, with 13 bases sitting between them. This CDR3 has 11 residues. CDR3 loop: CAWREGPSAFF. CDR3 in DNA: TGTGCCTGGAGGGAGGGGCCCTCTGCTTTCTTT.

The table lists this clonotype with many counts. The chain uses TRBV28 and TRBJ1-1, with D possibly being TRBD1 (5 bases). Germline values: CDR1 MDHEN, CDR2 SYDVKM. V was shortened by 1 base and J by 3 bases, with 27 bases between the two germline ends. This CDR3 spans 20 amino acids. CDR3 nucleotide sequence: TGTGCCAGCAGTTTATTGGTTCTGGGGCAGGGTGGACGCGTCGACACTGAAGCTTTCTTT. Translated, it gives CASSLLVLGQGGRVDTEAFF.